These T cell receptor beta chains were read from a single sample in a study of memory CD4+ T cells and cytomegalovirus serostatus. Libraries were prepared by immunoSEQ multiplex PCR; TCRdb keeps only in-frame clonotypes and omits some of them. The table has under 85,000 clones, roughly 78% seen once; the top ten hold 2.6%. Sequenced: memory CD4+ T cells from blood. All receptors derive from an adult in good health and CMV-seropositive. Both conserved end residues are part of each CDR3. The order of the fields is V gene, D gene, J gene, clone size, CDR3 DNA, CDR3 protein. D genes are given only for firm matches. The size entry is marked missing in some rows and otherwise reads once, few, many or a size class.

>TRBV18|NA|TRBJ1-1|few
TGTGCCAGCTCACCACCGGCTGAGTTTGGGTGGGTGAACACTGAAGCTTTCTTT
CASSPPAEFGWVNTEAFF
>TRBV11-2|NA|TRBJ1-4|NA
TGTGCCAGCAGCTTCGGGCTGAGGGATGAAAAACTGTTTTTT
CASSFGLRDEKLFF
>TRBV27|TRBD1|TRBJ1-1|few
TGTGCCAGCAGTTTAAGGGGACAGTACACTGAAGCTTTCTTT
CASSLRGQYTEAFF
>TRBV30|TRBD1|TRBJ2-1|NA
TGTGCCTGGGGGACAGGGTTCGACAATGAGCAGTTCTTC
CAWGTGFDNEQFF
>TRBV10-2|TRBD1|TRBJ1-1|few
TGCGCCAGCACCGCCGGGACAGGGGACACTGAAGCTTTCTTT
CASTAGTGDTEAFF
>TRBV28|NA|TRBJ1-5|few
TGTGCCAGCAGTTTGGAACAGGGTCGTACGCAGCCCCAGCATTTT
CASSLEQGRTQPQHF
>TRBV14|NA|TRBJ2-5|NA
TGTGCCAGCAGCCAAGATGTTCAGGTGGAGACCCAGTACTTC
CASSQDVQVETQYF
>TRBV7-2|TRBD2|TRBJ2-5|NA
TGTGCCAGCAGCCCGGGACTAGCGGGAGGTATAGTCGAAGAGACCCAGTACTTC
CASSPGLAGGIVEETQYF
>TRBV7-2|TRBD1|TRBJ1-2|NA
TGTGCCAGCAGCACGACAGGGGTAGGGCTTATCTATGGCTACACCTTC
CASSTTGVGLIYGYTF
>TRBV4-1|NA|TRBJ1-5|NA
TGCGCCAGCAGCCGTTCCGGATCTGGGTCGGGCAATCAGCCCCAGCATTTT
CASSRSGSGSGNQPQHF
>TRBV5-4|NA|TRBJ2-5|NA
TGTGCCAGCAGCAGACAGTCTCAAGAGACCCAGTACTTC
CASSRQSQETQYF
>TRBV7-9|NA|TRBJ1-1|NA
TGTGCCAGCAGCTTACGCGGATGGGTGAACACTGAAGCTTTCTTT
CASSLRGWVNTEAFF
>TRBV5-4|TRBD2|TRBJ2-3|NA
TGTGCCAGCAGCGCTAGCGGAACCACAGATACGCAGTATTTT
CASSASGTTDTQYF
>TRBV5-6|NA|TRBJ1-4|NA
TGTGCCAGCAGCTTGGTGGGGTATGAAAAACTGTTTTTT
CASSLVGYEKLFF
>TRBV2|TRBD1|TRBJ1-1|NA
TGTGCCAGACAGGGGTTGGACACTGAAGCTTTCTTT
CARQGLDTEAFF
>TRBV6-1|TRBD1|TRBJ1-2|NA
TGTGCCAGCAGTGTAACAGGGGGATCCAACTATGGCTACACCTTC
CASSVTGGSNYGYTF
>TRBV7-9|NA|TRBJ1-1|NA
TGTGCCAGCAGCTTAGGGGCACACCCGAACACTGAAGCTTTCTTT
CASSLGAHPNTEAFF
>TRBV5-1|TRBD1|TRBJ2-2|NA
TGCGCCAGCAGGTTGACAGGGGCCAACACCGGGGAGCTGTTTTTT
CASRLTGANTGELFF
>TRBV6-1|TRBD2|TRBJ2-4|NA
TGTGCCAGCAGTGAATCCCGCGGCGCCCTAGCGGCTCAGTACTTC
CASSESRGALAAQYF
>TRBV18|NA|TRBJ1-1|few
TGTGCCAGCTCACCCGCAAGAACTGAAGCTTTCTTT
CASSPARTEAFF
>TRBV19|NA|TRBJ2-1|NA
TGTGCCAGTAGTATTAGTATCAATGAGCAGTTCTTC
CASSISINEQFF
>TRBV7-9|NA|TRBJ2-1|NA
TGTGCCAGCAGCTTGACAGGAGATGAGCAGTTCTTC
CASSLTGDEQFF
>TRBV27|TRBD2|TRBJ2-1|NA
TGTGCCAGCAGTTTTGGAAAGCGGGAGGTCCGTTCCGTCGAGCAGTTCTTC
CASSFGKREVRSVEQFF
>TRBV5-4|TRBD1|TRBJ1-1|NA
TGTGCCAGCAGCTTTGACAGGGTTGTGAACACTGAAGCTTTCTTT
CASSFDRVVNTEAFF
>TRBV7-2|NA|TRBJ1-2|NA
TGTGCCAGCAGCCTCCCTGGTGAAGGCTACACCTTC
CASSLPGEGYTF
>TRBV5-1|TRBD1|TRBJ2-7|NA
TGCGCCAGCAGCTTGAGTGGCAGGGGGCAAGGCGAGCAGTACTTC
CASSLSGRGQGEQYF
>TRBV2|TRBD2|TRBJ2-2|NA
TGTGCCAGCGGACCGGGACTAGCCGACACCGGGGAGCTGTTTTTT
CASGPGLADTGELFF
>TRBV4-2|NA|TRBJ1-2|NA
TGTGCCAGCAGCCTTCGCACGACAGGCCATGGCTACACCTTC
CASSLRTTGHGYTF
>TRBV2|NA|TRBJ2-7|NA
TGTGCCAGCAGTAACGCCCCCTCCTACGAGCAGTACTTC
CASSNAPSYEQYF
>TRBV10-3|TRBD1|TRBJ1-2|NA
TGTGCCATCAGTGATGACAGGGGAGGACATGGCTACACCTTC
CAISDDRGGHGYTF
>TRBV9|NA|TRBJ2-3|NA
TGTGCCAGCAGCGTAGGTAATAGCCTCGGGGATACGCAGTATTTT
CASSVGNSLGDTQYF
>TRBV14|TRBD1|TRBJ1-6|NA
TGTGCCAGCAGCCGAAGACAGGGTACTTCACCCCTCCACTTT
CASSRRQGTSPLHF
>TRBV2|NA|TRBJ1-5|NA
TGTGCCAGCAGTGAATGGGGTTATCAGCCCCAGCATTTT
CASSEWGYQPQHF
>TRBV7-2|NA|TRBJ1-2|NA
TGTGCCAGCAGCTTAGTTGGAGGGGACATAACTGGGTACACCTTC
CASSLVGGDITGYTF
>TRBV9|NA|TRBJ1-4|few
TGTGCCAGCAGCGCCCAGGGAAATGAAAAACTGTTTTTT
CASSAQGNEKLFF
>TRBV19|NA|TRBJ1-1|few
TGTGCCAGTAGTTGGCAGGGTATCGCTGAAGCTTTCTTT
CASSWQGIAEAFF
>TRBV5-1|TRBD1|TRBJ1-1|NA
TGCGCCAGCAGCTTGGAAGGGACAGGGCTTGCTGAAGCTTTCTTT
CASSLEGTGLAEAFF
>TRBV19|NA|TRBJ1-2|once
TGTGCCAGTAGTAGGCGAGAGGGGATCGGCTATGGCTACACCTTC
CASSRREGIGYGYTF
>TRBV23-1|NA|TRBJ1-5|NA
TGCGCCAGCAGACCCTGCAATCAGCCCCAGCATTTT
CASRPCNQPQHF
>TRBV7-9|NA|TRBJ2-5|NA
TGTGCCAGCAGCGAAAGGGTGGGGCAAGAGACCCAGTACTTC
CASSERVGQETQYF
>TRBV6-5|NA|TRBJ1-2|NA
TGTGCCAGCAGTTACCGGAGGACGGTGTATGGCTACACCTTC
CASSYRRTVYGYTF
>TRBV6-1|NA|TRBJ1-2|NA
TGTGCCAGCAGTGAAGCCTGGGGGCGTCTCTATGGCTACACCTTC
CASSEAWGRLYGYTF
>TRBV5-1|NA|TRBJ2-6|NA
TGCGCCAGCAGCTTCCAGGGACGCTCTGGGGCCAACGTCCTGACTTTC
CASSFQGRSGANVLTF
>TRBV7-2|NA|TRBJ1-1|few
TGTGCCAGCAGCTCCCCCTCCGGGGGCAACACTGAAGCTTTCTTT
CASSSPSGGNTEAFF
>TRBV6-1|NA|TRBJ1-2|NA
TGTGCCAGCAGTGCCGAGGGGGGAATGAGTGGCTACACCTTC
CASSAEGGMSGYTF
>TRBV4-1|TRBD1|TRBJ1-1|NA
TGCGCCAGCAGCCAAGAGGACAGGGCCTATCATGAAGCTTTCTTT
CASSQEDRAYHEAFF
>TRBV7-2|TRBD2|TRBJ2-5|once
TGTGCCAGCAGCTCGAGCGGGAGGGATGAGGAGACCCAGTACTTC
CASSSSGRDEETQYF
>TRBV4-3|NA|TRBJ1-4|NA
TGCGCCAGCAGCCAACTTTCGCAGGAGAATGAAAAACTGTTTTTT
CASSQLSQENEKLFF
>TRBV6-6|NA|TRBJ1-2|NA
TGTGCCAGCAGTGGGACGGAATATGGCTACACCTTC
CASSGTEYGYTF
>TRBV5-1|NA|TRBJ2-5|NA
TGCGCCAGCAGCAAGTTACAAGAGACCCAGTACTTC
CASSKLQETQYF
>TRBV5-1|TRBD1|TRBJ1-2|once
TGCGCCAGCAGCTTGGCCCAGGGGACAGGGGGCGACGGCTACACCTTC
CASSLAQGTGGDGYTF
>TRBV7-2|TRBD2|TRBJ2-5|once
TGTGCCAGCGCCAGCGGGGGTCAAGAGACCCAGTACTTC
CASASGGQETQYF
>TRBV18|NA|TRBJ2-7|NA
TGTGCCAGCTCAACAGGTCTAAACTACGAGCAGTACTTC
CASSTGLNYEQYF
>TRBV5-1|NA|TRBJ2-3|NA
TGCGCCAGCAGCTTGGGTGGATACACAGATACGCAGTATTTT
CASSLGGYTDTQYF